The T cell receptor (beta chain) described here comes from a study of control samples from healthy donors and cancer patients. Sequenced by immunoSEQ multiplex PCR; TCRdb stores in-frame clones only, minus some. The table includes 70,000 to 85,000 clones, 75% to 85% detected once. What was sequenced was PBMCs. The receptor was derived from a man in his sixties with head and neck cancer.

CDR3 sequence: CSVGLGLATYEQYF. The CDR3 region has the DNA TGCAGCGTTGGATTAGGACTAGCAACCTACGAGCAGTACTTC. The chain joins TRBV29-1 to TRBJ2-7; 8 bases agree with TRBD2. The CDR3 is made up of 14 amino acids. The junction had 7 bases not matched to a gene; V was cut back by 4 bases and J by 2 bases. CDR1 SQVTM and CDR2 ANQGSEA come from the germline V gene.